This T cell receptor beta chain appears in the sequencing data of a study of CD8+CD57+ T cells in acquired aplastic anemia. On the study more broadly: Sorted CD4+ and CD8+ cells yielded DNA averaging approximately 3.5 ug.

Researchers used genomic DNA as the template to profile TCR beta VDJ and CDR3. TCRdb re-called the reads with MiXCR, one entry per CDR3 protein. The data contain 150,000 to 200,000 distinct CDR3 sequences, 48% of them singletons. The CDR3 has 13 amino acids. From germline, CDR1 is SNHLY and CDR2 FYNNEI. The germline V and J ends were trimmed by 5 bases and 4 bases, with 11 bases remaining between them. Patients included in sequencing had previously demonstrated CD8+CD57+ cell expansion by flow cytometry. In all patients, the disease was severe acquired aplastic anemia. At the time of blood sampling, patients had not yet received any therapy. In its sample, this clonotype was seen many times. Antigen unknown. Study results and caveats: The same twenty-nine CD8+ CDR3 sequences occurred in patients and in controls.

The source of this sequence is a human donor with aplastic anemia. The specimen sequenced was sorted CD4+, CD8+, or CD8+CD57+ T cells (not recorded which) from PBMCs. The chain employs TRBV2 and TRBJ1-1; possible D gene TRBD1, 6 bases. CDR3 nucleotides: TGTGCCAGCAGTCGACAGGATGGCACTGAAGCTTTCTTT. Translation gives CASSRQDGTEAFF.